Below are 28 T cell receptor beta chains sequenced from a single sample in a study of kidney transplant recipient with SARS-CoV-2 infection. TCRdb reprocessed the reads via MiXCR and lists one record per CDR3 protein. The sample lists roughly 250,000 distinct CDR3 sequences, under 35% occurring once. The sequencing used a blood sample, collected at baseline and around day 120 from a kidney transplant recipient. Receptors originate from a male patient younger than 45 who had COVID-19 and was a kidney transplant recipient. Some T cells may possibly be graft donor cells.

On this clonotype itself: A much larger clone differs by one base, so this may be a read error. V and J are TRBV6-8 and TRBJ1-2; D gene ambiguous. The germline V gene has CDR1 MNHGY and CDR2 SAAAGT. V lost 5 bases, J lost 6 bases, and 25 bases lay in between. The CDR3 extends over 17 amino acids. The CDR3 DNA follows: TGTGCCAGCAGTAGCCAATTACGCTCTAGAAAGACCCATGGCTACACCTTC. Its translation: CASSSQLRSRKTHGYTF.

This clonotype appeared a few times. The V call is TRBV19, the J call TRBJ1-2; perhaps TRBD1 as D (6 bases). This CDR3 region has 17 residues. V shed 4 bases and J shed 4 bases, with 22 bases lying between them. The germline V gene encodes CDR1 LNHDA and CDR2 SQIVND (reference sequence). The CDR3: CASSKIGTNRKTYGYTF. The CDR3 DNA reads as TGTGCCAGTAGTAAGATTGGGACAAATCGAAAGACCTATGGCTACACCTTC.

There are many counts of this clonotype. The CDR3 is CATSRDLAGGRYEQYF. CDR3 DNA sequence: TGTGCCACCAGCAGAGATTTAGCGGGGGGCAGGTACGAGCAGTACTTC. The V gene is TRBV15, the J gene TRBJ2-7; TRBD2 aligns across 10 bases. The junction had 6 bases not matched to a gene; V was cut back by 0 bases and J by 4 bases. The germline V gene encodes CDR1 LNHNV and CDR2 YYDKDF (reference sequence). The CDR3 spans 16 residues.

This clonotype has ten or more counts. This chain uses TRBV6-5 with TRBJ1-2, with D possibly matching TRBD1 (6 bases). This CDR3 is built from 17 residues. CDR1 MNHEY and CDR2 SVGAGI come from the germline V gene. V was pared by 5 bases and J by 4 bases, with 23 bases between. In DNA, the CDR3 is TGTGCCAGCAGTACTTACAGGGAATGTAGAAAGACCTATGGCTACACCTTC. This gives the protein CASSTYRECRKTYGYTF.

Note on this clonotype: A much larger clone is a single base away; this may be a read error. V and J are TRBV7-6 and TRBJ1-2, with D hard to call. This CDR3 contains 17 residues. Between the trimmed V and J ends, which lost 5 bases and 4 bases, there was a span of 23 bases. Germline V lookup: CDR1 SGHVS, CDR2 FNYEAQ. The CDR3 sequence is CASSEGLESRETYGYTF. In DNA form, the CDR3 reads TGTGCCAGCAGCGAGGGCCTTGAATCTCGAGAGACCTATGGCTACACCTTC.

As concerns this clonotype: A much larger clone is a single base away; this may be a read error. For the CDR3, the DNA is TGTGCCAGCGGCTTAGCACGGGGACTTAATGAAAAACTGTTTTTT. It specifies CASGLARGLNEKLFF. This sequence joins TRBV7-9 and TRBJ1-4; tentatively, D is TRBD1 (5 bases). This CDR3 has 15 amino acids. Germline assignment: CDR1 SEHNR and CDR2 FQNEAQ (reference sequence).

This clonotype was seen more than once but under ten times. The chain has TRBV19 and TRBJ1-2; D is unresolved. The CDR3 extends over 12 amino acids. V dropped 6 bases and J dropped 5 bases, with 10 bases sitting between them. Per germline, CDR1 LNHDA and CDR2 SQIVND (reference sequence). CDR3 region: CASSGRGYGYTF. CDR3 nucleotides: TGTGCCAGTAGCGGACGGGGTTATGGCTACACCTTC.

Comment on this clonotype: A read error may account for a junction end that differs from germline. J is TRBJ1-2 and V is TRBV5-4, with D tentatively TRBD1 (5 bases). This CDR3 spans 13 amino acids. Germline CDR1 and CDR2: SGHNT and YYREEE (reference sequence). The CDR3 DNA follows: TGTGCCAGCAGCTTAGGCGGGGACTATGGCCACACCTTC. As protein: CASSLGGDYGHTF.

This chain uses TRBV12-3 or TRBV12-4 with TRBJ1-2; D is unclear. V lost 5 bases and J 4 bases, leaving 23 bases between the germline ends. This CDR3 spans 17 amino acids. Here the CDR3 reads CASSRVHSFRKAYGYTF. The CDR3 coding sequence is TGTGCCAGCAGTCGAGTACACAGCTTCCGAAAGGCCTATGGCTACACCTTC.

Ten or more counts support this clonotype. The rearrangement joins TRBV20-1 to TRBJ2-1, with 11 bases identical to TRBD2. The CDR3 runs to 15 residues. V dropped 6 bases and J dropped 4; count of bases not matched to a gene: 8. Germline lookup yields CDR1 DFQATT and CDR2 SNEGSKA (reference sequence). CDR3: CSATLAGVLYNEQFF. In DNA form, the CDR3 reads TGCAGTGCAACACTAGCGGGAGTTTTATACAATGAGCAGTTCTTC.

The chain carries TRBV20-1 and TRBJ2-1; D may be TRBD1 or TRBD2 (5 bases each). The CDR3 consists of 13 residues. V was clipped by 5 bases and J by 6 bases, with 14 bases between them. CDR1 is DFQATT, CDR2 SNEGSKA, per germline (reference sequence). CDR3 sequence: CSAPGTQGNEQFF. CDR3 bases: TGCAGTGCTCCCGGGACGCAGGGCAATGAGCAGTTCTTC.

This clonotype was found once. A clone one base away is much larger, so this may be a read error. V usage is TRBV28 and J usage is TRBJ2-1; perhaps TRBD2 as D (5 bases). The germline CDR1 and CDR2 sequences are MDHEN and SYDVKM. This CDR3 region has 17 residues. Written as DNA, the CDR3 is TGTGCCAACAGTTTCCCCGGGGTCCGCAGAGGTGCCAATGAGCAGTTCTTC. This encodes CANSFPGVRRGANEQFF.

This clonotype was recorded at least ten times. The chain couples TRBV30 to TRBJ1-4; D is unresolved. Germline CDR1 GTSNPN, CDR2 SVGIG (reference sequence). Trimming took 3 bases from V and 0 from J, leaving 11 bases between them. The CDR3 covers 15 residues. The CDR3 protein is CAWSPDRTTNEKLFF. The CDR3 DNA is TGTGCCTGGAGCCCTGACCGGACAACTAATGAAAAACTGTTTTTT.

This clonotype was seen only a few times. With a much larger clone just one base away, this may be a read error. The V and J genes are TRBV28 and TRBJ1-5; D call uncertain. The CDR3 runs to 13 residues. Germline lookup yields CDR1 MDHEN and CDR2 SYDVKM. In nucleotides, the CDR3 is TGTGCCGGCAGTTTAGTTAGCAATCAGCCCCAGCATTTT. Amino acids: CAGSLVSNQPQHF.

The chain joins TRBV20-1 to TRBJ1-1; 8 bases are a match to TRBD1. CDR3 length: 14 residues. The ends lost 5 bases at V and 6 bases at J; junction bases unmatched: 11. Germline CDR1 reads DFQATT; CDR2 reads SNEGSKA (reference sequence). The CDR3 protein is CSALKITGGSEAFF. CDR3 bases: TGCAGTGCTCTGAAGATCACAGGGGGATCTGAAGCTTTCTTT.

This clonotype has a count of ten or more. The CDR3 loop is CASSPGTGLYGYTF. The CDR3 nucleotides read TGTGCCAGCAGCCCCGGGACAGGGCTCTATGGCTACACCTTC. The chain joins TRBV5-4 to TRBJ1-2; TRBD1 aligns across 9 bases. V was pared by 4 bases and J by 4 bases, with 5 bases of the junction left unmatched. The CDR3 length is 14 residues. Germline-derived CDR1 and CDR2 are SGHNT and YYREEE (reference sequence).

The table lists this clonotype with many counts. The chain joins TRBV9 to TRBJ2-7, with 7 bases that match TRBD2. This CDR3 contains 15 residues. Losses at the gene ends were 3 bases for V and 4 bases for J; bases not matched to a gene: 10. Germline CDR1 is SGDLS and CDR2 is YYNGEE. The CDR3 loop is CASSDGRAGLYEQYF. CDR3 coding DNA: TGTGCCAGCAGCGACGGCCGAGCGGGATTGTACGAGCAGTACTTC.

Worth noting for this clonotype: A far more abundant clone sits one base away, making this likely a read error. The CDR3 DNA reads TGTGCCAGCAGCCGGAACGGTCCCATTTCTTTCTCTGAGACCCAGTACTTC. It yields the protein CASSRNGPISFSETQYF. The chain combines TRBV3-1 with TRBJ2-7; D ambiguous. The DNA matches TRBJ2-5 better at its end, which makes the J call doubtful. There are 17 residues in the CDR3. The germline CDR1 and CDR2 sequences are LGHDT and YNNKEL (reference sequence).

This clonotype was seen ten or more times. The chain recombines TRBV19 with TRBJ2-7, with TRBD2 matching 9 bases. Germline-derived CDR1 and CDR2 are LNHDA and SQIVND (reference sequence). The CDR3 sequence is 18 residues long. J lost 5 bases, V lost 2 bases, and 16 bases had no gene match. Here the CDR3 reads CASSIRSSGTSGRNEQYF. CDR3 bases: TGTGCCAGTAGTATAAGATCTAGCGGGACCTCAGGGAGAAACGAGCAGTACTTC.

Many counts were recorded for this clonotype. This chain joins TRBV27 and TRBJ1-1; perhaps TRBD1 as D (6 bases). Germline V gives CDR1 MNHEY, CDR2 SMNVEV (reference sequence). The CDR3 consists of 15 residues. The V gene lost 2 bases and the J gene lost 3 bases, with 13 bases spanning the gap. The CDR3 region is CASSLLGNRDTEAFF. CDR3 in DNA: TGTGCCAGCAGTTTACTGGGTAACAGGGACACTGAAGCTTTCTTT.

Comment on this clonotype: Since a much larger clone is just one base distant, this may be a read error. The chain employs TRBV28 and TRBJ1-5, with D maybe TRBD1 (6 bases). In germline, CDR1 is MDHEN, CDR2 SYDVKM. This CDR3 is 15 amino acids long. The CDR3 DNA reads TGTGCCGGCAGCTTAAGGAGGTCAGGGGATCAGCCCCAGCATTTT. Amino acids: CAGSLRRSGDQPQHF.

This clonotype was counted many times. The chain recombines TRBV4-2 with TRBJ1-6; maybe TRBD1 (6 bases). With 1 base removed from V and 7 bases from J, the gap between germline ends came to 8 bases. Germline V gene data show CDR1 as LGHNA and CDR2 as YNFKEQ. CDR3 size: 14 residues. The CDR3 coding sequence is TGTGCCAGCAGCCAAGGGACAGAGAATTCACCCCTCCACTTT. Its translation: CASSQGTENSPLHF.

About this clonotype itself: A single base separates this from a much larger clone, so it may be a read error. J is TRBJ1-2 and V is TRBV10-2, with D perhaps TRBD1 (5 bases). Germline assignment: CDR1 WSHSY and CDR2 SAAADI. The CDR3 is made up of 14 amino acids. The CDR3 sequence: CAGSDIGDYYGYTF. The CDR3, as DNA: TGCGCCGGCAGTGATATAGGGGATTACTATGGCTACACCTTC.

This clonotype has only a few counts. The rearrangement joins TRBV28 to TRBJ2-5, with 7 bases lining up with TRBD2. Unmatched junction bases numbered 16, after V lost 11 bases and J lost 1 base. CDR1 is MDHEN and CDR2 is SYDVKM in the germline V gene. This CDR3 region has 16 residues. This CDR3 is CAFSGRPVRGQETQYF. The DNA of the CDR3 is TGTGCCTTTAGCGGGCGCCCAGTGCGGGGCCAAGAGACCCAGTACTTC.

Turning to this clonotype: With a much larger clone just one base away, this may be a read error. The chain recombines TRBV5-1 with TRBJ2-2, with TRBD2 as a possible D gene (5 bases). Germline V gene lookup returns CDR1 SGHRS and CDR2 YFSETQ. This CDR3 region has 13 residues. CDR3 coding DNA: TGCGCCAGCAGGGACGGGAACACCGGGGAGCTGCTTTTT. Translating gives CASRDGNTGELLF.

This clonotype was seen only a few times. This chain joins TRBV8-2 and TRBJ1-2. TRBV8-2 counts as a pseudogene. CDR3 length: 16 residues. The CDR3 reads CGSHRSDSRKTYGYTF. The CDR3 nucleotides are TGTGGCAGTCATCGGTCTGATAGCCGAAAGACCTATGGCTACACCTTC.

Ten or more counts support this clonotype. The V and J genes are TRBV29-1 and TRBJ2-7, with D perhaps matching TRBD1 (6 bases). CDR3 length: 13 amino acids. Germline values: CDR1 SQVTM, CDR2 ANQGSEA. Trimming took off 6 bases at V and 1 base at J, with 13 bases between the two ends. The CDR3 nucleotides are TGCAGCGTCGAGCCAACAGGGTCCTACGAGCAGTACTTC. It specifies CSVEPTGSYEQYF.

In this sample, this clonotype turned up many times. The V call is TRBV28, the J call TRBJ2-2; TRBD1 matches at 7 bases. V lost 5 bases, J lost 5 bases, and 8 bases stayed unmatched. CDR1 is MDHEN and CDR2 is SYDVKM in the germline V gene. This CDR3 region has 15 residues. The CDR3 nucleotides read TGTGCCAGCAGTCACCCGACAGGGCTTACCGGGGAGCTGTTTTTT. Protein product: CASSHPTGLTGELFF.